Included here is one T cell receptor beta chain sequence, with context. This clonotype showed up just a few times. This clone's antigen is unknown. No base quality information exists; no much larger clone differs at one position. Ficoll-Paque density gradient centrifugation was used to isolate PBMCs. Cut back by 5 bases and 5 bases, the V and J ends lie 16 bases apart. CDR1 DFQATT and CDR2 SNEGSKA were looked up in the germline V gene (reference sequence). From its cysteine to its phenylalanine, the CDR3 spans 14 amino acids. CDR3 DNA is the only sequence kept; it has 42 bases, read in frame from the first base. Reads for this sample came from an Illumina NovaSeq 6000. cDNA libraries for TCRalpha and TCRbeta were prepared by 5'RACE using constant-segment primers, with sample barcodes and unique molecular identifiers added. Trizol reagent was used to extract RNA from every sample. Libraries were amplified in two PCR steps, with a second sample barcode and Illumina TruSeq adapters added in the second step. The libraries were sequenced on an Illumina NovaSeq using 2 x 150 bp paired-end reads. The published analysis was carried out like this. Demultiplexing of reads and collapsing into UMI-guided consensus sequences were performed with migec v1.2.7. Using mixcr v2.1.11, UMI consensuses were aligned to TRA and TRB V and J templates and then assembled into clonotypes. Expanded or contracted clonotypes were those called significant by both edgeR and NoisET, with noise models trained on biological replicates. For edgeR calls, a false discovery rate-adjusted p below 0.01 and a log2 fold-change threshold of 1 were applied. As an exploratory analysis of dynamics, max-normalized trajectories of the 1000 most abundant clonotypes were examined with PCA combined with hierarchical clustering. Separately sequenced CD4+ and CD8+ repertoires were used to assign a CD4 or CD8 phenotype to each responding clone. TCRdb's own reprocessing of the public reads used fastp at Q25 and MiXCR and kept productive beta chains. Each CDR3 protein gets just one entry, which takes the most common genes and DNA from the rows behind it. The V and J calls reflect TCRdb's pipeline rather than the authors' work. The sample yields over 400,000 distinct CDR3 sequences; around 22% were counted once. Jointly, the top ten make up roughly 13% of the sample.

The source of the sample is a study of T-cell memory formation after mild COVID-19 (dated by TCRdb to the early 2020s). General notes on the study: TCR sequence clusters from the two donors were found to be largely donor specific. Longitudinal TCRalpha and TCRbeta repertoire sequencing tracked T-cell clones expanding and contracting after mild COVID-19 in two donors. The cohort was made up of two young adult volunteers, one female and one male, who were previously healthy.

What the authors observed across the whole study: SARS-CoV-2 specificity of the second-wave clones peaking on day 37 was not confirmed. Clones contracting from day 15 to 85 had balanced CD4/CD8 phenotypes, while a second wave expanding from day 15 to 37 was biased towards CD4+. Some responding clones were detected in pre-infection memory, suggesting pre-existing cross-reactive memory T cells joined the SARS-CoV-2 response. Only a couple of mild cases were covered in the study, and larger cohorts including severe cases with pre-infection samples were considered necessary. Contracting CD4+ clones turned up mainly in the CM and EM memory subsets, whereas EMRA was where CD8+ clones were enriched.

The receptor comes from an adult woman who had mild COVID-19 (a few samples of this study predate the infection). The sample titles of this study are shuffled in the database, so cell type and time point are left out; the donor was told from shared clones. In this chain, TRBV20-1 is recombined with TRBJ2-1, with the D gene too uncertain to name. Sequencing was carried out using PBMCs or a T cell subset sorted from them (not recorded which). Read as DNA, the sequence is TGCAGTGCTGGCTTATTATCGCAGGACAATGAGCAGTTCTTC. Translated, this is CSAGLLSQDNEQFF.